Below, 29 T cell receptor beta chains from the same sample are listed, as sequenced in a study of blood T cells in healthy people across ages. The second PCR ran roughly 7 to 12 cycles with a sample-barcoded 5' primer and J-beta primers. One entry per CDR3 protein, called by TCRdb with MiXCR from the 5' RACE reads. The profile covers 500,000 to 600,000 distinct CDR3 sequences, with 27% appearing a single time and around 20% taken by the ten largest. The sample taken for sequencing was blood. These receptors were collected from a woman aged 70-85 years in good health.

The sample holds a few counts of this clonotype. The V call is TRBV4-3, the J call TRBJ2-7, with D tentatively TRBD1 (5 bases). The CDR3 length is 16 residues. The germline V gene encodes CDR1 LGHNA and CDR2 YSLEER. Trimming pared 1 base from V and 6 bases from J, leaving 19 bases between. The CDR3 DNA follows: TGCGCCAGCAGCCAAGGACTCTCGACAGTCCCTGCCGAGCAGTACTTC. This translates into CASSQGLSTVPAEQYF.

This chain connects TRBV10-3 to TRBJ1-1; D is possibly TRBD1 (6 bases). The ends were cut back, 6 bases at V and 5 bases at J, with 13 bases in the middle. CDR3 length equals 13 residues. CDR1 and CDR2 from the germline V gene are ENHRY and SYGVKD. In DNA form, the CDR3 reads TGTGCCATCAGGACCCAGGGGAGTACTGAAGCTTTCTTT. It is translated as CAIRTQGSTEAFF.

V usage is TRBV7-2 and J usage is TRBJ1-1, with D possibly TRBD1 on 5 matching bases. V dropped 4 bases and J dropped 4 bases, with 16 bases sitting between them. The CDR3 is 15 residues long. Germline V gene lookup returns CDR1 SGHTA and CDR2 FQGNSA. The CDR3 bases are TGTGCCAGCAGCTCGTGGGCCGGGACGGGCACTGAAGCTTTCTTT. Amino acids: CASSSWAGTGTEAFF.

The chain combines TRBV5-1 with TRBJ2-5, with 8 positions matching TRBD2. CDR1 is SGHRS, CDR2 YFSETQ, per germline. This CDR3 contains 15 residues. Trimming at V came to 4 bases and at J to 2 bases, leaving 7 bases not matched to a gene. The CDR3 sequence is CASSPRSGGQETQYF. The CDR3 DNA reads TGCGCCAGCAGCCCCCGCAGCGGGGGTCAAGAGACCCAGTACTTC.

This clonotype was observed a few times. The genes are TRBV25-1 and TRBJ2-5; no reliable D call. CDR1 is MGHDK, CDR2 SYGVNS, per germline. Deletions cut 2 bases from V and 5 bases from J, with 9 bases between. The CDR3 is 13 residues long. For the CDR3, the DNA is TGTGCCAGCAGTGAAGCCGGACGGGAGACCCAGTACTTC. Protein: CASSEAGRETQYF.

The CDR3 spells CSARAGTQNSPLHF. DNA for the CDR3: TGCAGTGCTAGAGCCGGGACACAAAATTCACCCCTCCACTTT. The chain employs TRBV20-1 and TRBJ1-6; D possibly corresponds to TRBD1 (6 bases). The CDR3 consists of 14 residues. From germline, CDR1 is DFQATT and CDR2 SNEGSKA (reference sequence). Trimming removed 1 base at V and 7 bases at J, with 11 bases between.

This clonotype was detected only a few times. The rearrangement joins TRBV10-3 to TRBJ2-1, with 8 bases identical to TRBD2. The J call may be in error: the DNA end matches TRBJ2-5 better. The CDR3 extends over 13 amino acids. In germline, CDR1 is ENHRY, CDR2 SYGVKD. The CDR3 DNA reads TGTGCCATCCGGGGGGGTCGGGAAGAGACCCAGTACTTC. Protein: CAIRGGREETQYF.

As for this clonotype: This sequence may be a read error, since a much larger clone differs from it by one base. This rearrangement joins TRBV7-3 to TRBJ2-5, with a weak D call TRBD2 (5 bases). The DNA end lines up better with TRBJ2-1; the J call may be wrong. CDR1 SGHTA and CDR2 FQGTGA come from the germline V gene. The CDR3 is made up of 15 amino acids. The CDR3 sequence is CASSLSRARGNEQFF. For the CDR3, the DNA is TGTGCCAGCAGCTTAAGCCGGGCACGGGGAAATGAGCAGTTCTTC.

This clonotype came up a few times. The CDR3 DNA reads TGTGCCACTGGACAGACTAGCAATCAGCCCCAGCATTTT. Its translation: CATGQTSNQPQHF. This chain connects TRBV30 to TRBJ1-5; D is possibly TRBD1 (6 bases). The length of the CDR3 is 13 residues. V was clipped by 8 bases and J by 0 bases, with 11 bases between them. CDR1 is GTSNPN, CDR2 SVGIG, per germline (reference sequence). The variable domain in full, completed from reference TRBV30 and TRBJ1-5, reads SQTIHQWPATLVQPVGSPLSLECTVEGTSNPNLYWYRQAAGRGLQLLFYSVGIGQISSEVPQNLSASRPQDRQFILSSKKLLLSDSGFYLCATGQTSNQPQHFGDGTRLSIL.

V gene TRBV3-1 combines with J gene TRBJ2-1; D is undetermined. The CDR3 loop spans 16 amino acids. Germline V gene lookup returns CDR1 LGHDT and CDR2 YNNKEL (reference sequence). The V gene lost 2 bases and the J gene lost 6 bases, with 17 bases spanning the gap. DNA for the CDR3: TGTGCCAGCAGCCAACTCCCCTTGGGCCAGACCAATGAGCAGTTCTTC. This translates into CASSQLPLGQTNEQFF.

The chain employs TRBV12-3 or TRBV12-4 and TRBJ2-5; 10 nucleotides match TRBD2. After removal of 6 bases from V and 2 bases from J, the junction contained 3 bases not matched to a gene. The CDR3 extends over 14 amino acids. CDR3 protein: CASSSSGSQETQYF. DNA of the CDR3: TGTGCCAGCAGCTCTAGCGGGAGTCAAGAGACCCAGTACTTC.

For this clonotype: This sequence may be a read error, since a much larger clone differs from it by one base. The gene calls are TRBV7-2 and TRBJ2-7; D possibly corresponds to TRBD1 (5 bases). The CDR3 is 13 amino acids. CDR1 is SGHTA and CDR2 is FQGNSA in the germline V gene. The chain's CDR3 is CAGSLDSNYEQYF. The CDR3 DNA reads TGTGCCGGCAGCTTAGACAGCAACTACGAGCAGTACTTC.

The chain recombines TRBV25-1 with TRBJ2-7; D uncertain. CDR1 is MGHDK, CDR2 SYGVNS, per germline. The CDR3 loop spans 15 amino acids. V gave up 6 bases and J gave up 3 bases, with 18 bases separating them. This chain's CDR3 is CASSQTIRGIYEQYF. CDR3 in DNA: TGTGCCAGCAGCCAAACCATTCGCGGAATCTACGAGCAGTACTTC.

V usage is TRBV5-1 and J usage is TRBJ2-5; no reliable D call. The germline gives CDR1 SGHRS, CDR2 YFSETQ. V was cut by 2 bases and J by 4 bases, with 15 bases left in between. This CDR3 has 15 residues. The CDR3 nucleotides read TGCGCCAGCAGCTTATTTGGGCATGCCGTAGAGACCCAGTACTTC. Protein sequence: CASSLFGHAVETQYF.

The rearrangement uses TRBV5-1 and TRBJ2-2; 7 bases are shared with TRBD1. The length of the CDR3 is 16 residues. After removal of 3 bases from V and 2 bases from J, the junction contained 7 bases not matched to a gene. Germline CDR1 is SGHRS and CDR2 is YFSETQ. CDR3 in amino acids: CASSYTGTANTGELFF. The DNA of the CDR3 is TGCGCCAGCAGCTACACCGGGACAGCTAACACCGGGGAGCTGTTTTTT.

The chain carries TRBV5-1 and TRBJ2-5; TRBD2 is a possible D gene (5 bases). V was clipped by 1 base and J by 4 bases, with 8 bases between them. The V gene's germline CDR1 is SGHRS and CDR2 YFSETQ. The CDR3 runs 13 residues. The CDR3 here is CASSLTSRETQYF. CDR3 DNA: TGCGCCAGCAGCTTGACTAGTCGAGAGACCCAGTACTTC.

The J gene is TRBJ1-2, the V gene TRBV5-6, with D hard to call. Trimming shortened V by 4 bases and J by 6 bases, and 10 bases separated the two germline ends. CDR1 is SGHDT, CDR2 YYEEEE, per germline. The CDR3 loop spans 12 amino acids. CDR3 sequence: CASSVAPDGYTF. The CDR3, as DNA: TGTGCCAGCAGCGTGGCCCCGGATGGCTACACCTTC. The full variable domain, completed using reference TRBV5-6 and TRBJ1-2, is DAGVTQSPTHLIKTRGQQVTLRCSPKSGHDTVSWYQQALGQGPQFIFQYYEEEERQRGNFPDRFSGHQFPNYSSELNVNALLLGDSALYLCASSVAPDGYTFGSGTRLTVV.

This clonotype has a handful of counts. The chain is built from TRBV2 and TRBJ2-1; no definite D call. CDR1 is SNHLY and CDR2 is FYNNEI in the germline V gene. V lost 5 bases and J 0 bases, leaving 11 bases between the germline ends. CDR3 length: 15 residues. The CDR3 here is CASSRTQISYNEQFF. In DNA, the CDR3 is TGTGCCAGCAGTCGGACGCAAATCTCCTACAATGAGCAGTTCTTC.

This clonotype was seen at least ten times. The chain has TRBV7-2 and TRBJ1-2, with 9 bases lining up with TRBD1. V was clipped by 6 bases and J by 2 bases; unmatched bases: 4. Germline assignment: CDR1 SGHTA and CDR2 FQGNSA. The CDR3 runs 14 residues. The CDR3 protein is CASRPTGGNYGYTF. CDR3 bases: TGTGCCAGCAGACCAACAGGGGGCAACTATGGCTACACCTTC.

DNA of the CDR3: TGTGCCAGCAGCCCTCGGGATGACAGGCGGCTAAATGAGCAGTTCTTC. Its protein is CASSPRDDRRLNEQFF. The chain links TRBV7-2 to TRBJ2-1; D might be TRBD1 (6 bases). With 5 bases removed from V and 7 bases from J, the gap between germline ends came to 21 bases. Germline V gene sequence: CDR1 SGHTA, CDR2 FQGNSA. CDR3 size: 16 residues.

The chain couples TRBV7-3 to TRBJ2-3; D is unclear. Trimming shortened V by 4 bases and J by 4 bases, and 12 bases separated the two germline ends. The CDR3 has 14 amino acids. CDR1 is SGHTA and CDR2 is FQGTGA in the germline V gene. For the CDR3, the DNA is TGTGCCAGCAGCTATCGCAGAGGAGCAGATACGCAGTATTTT. Protein: CASSYRRGADTQYF.

This clonotype was detected ten times or more. The chain uses TRBV6-1 and TRBJ1-6, with 7 nucleotides matching TRBD1. The CDR3 totals 17 residues. J gave up 0 bases and V 1 base, and 3 bases lay outside the gene matches. The germline V gene encodes CDR1 MNHNS and CDR2 SASEGT. The chain's CDR3 is CASSEEPGGSYNSPLHF. CDR3 nucleotides: TGTGCCAGCAGTGAAGAGCCAGGGGGCTCCTATAATTCACCCCTCCACTTT.

This sequence joins TRBV11-2 and TRBJ1-2, with D hard to call. CDR1 SGHAT and CDR2 FQNNGV come from the germline V gene. Between the trimmed V and J ends, which lost 2 bases and 14 bases, there was a span of 12 bases. The CDR3 sequence is 11 residues long. In DNA form, the CDR3 reads TGTGCCAGCAGCTTACACTACCCAAAGACCTTC. Translated: CASSLHYPKTF.

The chain employs TRBV5-6 and TRBJ2-3; 7 bases match TRBD2. Germline lookup yields CDR1 SGHDT and CDR2 YYEEEE. This CDR3 spans 13 amino acids. The ends lost 0 bases at V and 15 bases at J; junction bases unmatched: 10. The DNA for the CDR3 is TGTGCCAGCAGCTTGGCCACGGGGAGGGAAGGATATTTT. Translating it yields CASSLATGREGYF.

This clonotype was seen only a few times. J is TRBJ1-2 and V is TRBV29-1, with 9 bases fitting TRBD1. This CDR3 is 14 amino acids long. Germline CDR1 reads SQVTM; CDR2 reads ANQGSEA. V lost 6 bases and J lost 4; bases outside the gene matches: 9. CDR3: CSVGKQGATYGYTF. The DNA of the CDR3 is TGCAGCGTGGGGAAACAGGGGGCGACCTATGGCTACACCTTC.

This clonotype has only a few counts. The genes are TRBV6-5 and TRBJ1-4; 7 bases match TRBD1. The CDR3 has 15 amino acids. The J segment lost 2 bases and the V segment lost 5 bases, leaving 5 bases of the junction unmatched. Germline V gene sequence: CDR1 MNHEY, CDR2 SVGAGI. This chain's CDR3 is CASSNRQGTNEKLFF. CDR3 nucleotides: TGTGCCAGCAGTAACCGACAGGGTACTAATGAAAAACTGTTTTTT.

The V call is TRBV20-1, the J call TRBJ1-2, with a tentative D call TRBD1 (6 bases). The CDR3 sequence is 17 residues long. Deletions cut 5 bases from V and 0 bases from J, with 22 bases between. Germline V lookup: CDR1 DFQATT, CDR2 SNEGSKA (reference sequence). CDR3 nucleotide sequence: TGCAGTGCTGGGGTTGGGATGGGGGCCAATACTAACTATGGCTACACCTTC. This codes for CSAGVGMGANTNYGYTF.

In this sample, this clonotype turned up once. The DNA of the CDR3 is TGTGCCAGCTCCACGGTCGGCAGCCCCTACGAGCAGTACTTC. It yields the protein CASSTVGSPYEQYF. This rearrangement joins TRBV18 to TRBJ2-7; D not certain. This CDR3 is 14 amino acids long. Trimming took 6 bases from V and 2 from J, leaving 14 bases between them. Germline-derived CDR1 and CDR2 are KGHSH and LQKENI.

This sequence joins TRBV29-1 and TRBJ2-5, with D unclear. Deletions cut 4 bases from V and 11 bases from J, with 14 bases between. The germline V gene encodes CDR1 SQVTM and CDR2 ANQGSEA. The CDR3 spans 11 residues. The CDR3: CSVGLPSAQYF. The CDR3, as DNA: TGCAGCGTTGGGCTCCCTTCGGCGCAGTACTTC.